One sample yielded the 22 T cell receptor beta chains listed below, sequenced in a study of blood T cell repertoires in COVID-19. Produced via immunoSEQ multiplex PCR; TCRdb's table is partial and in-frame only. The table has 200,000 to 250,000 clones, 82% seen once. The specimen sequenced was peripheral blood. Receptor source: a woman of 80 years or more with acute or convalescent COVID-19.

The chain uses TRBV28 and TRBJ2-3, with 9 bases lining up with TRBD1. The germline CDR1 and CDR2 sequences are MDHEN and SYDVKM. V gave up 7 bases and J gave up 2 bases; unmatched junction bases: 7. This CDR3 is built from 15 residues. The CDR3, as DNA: TGTGCCAGCAAGGGGGGGGACAGGGCCACAGATACGCAGTATTTT. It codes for CASKGGDRATDTQYF.

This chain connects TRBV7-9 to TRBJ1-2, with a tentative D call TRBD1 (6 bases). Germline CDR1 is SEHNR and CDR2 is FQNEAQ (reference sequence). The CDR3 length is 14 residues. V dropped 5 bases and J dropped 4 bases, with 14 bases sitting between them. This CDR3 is CASSQGGGAYGYTF. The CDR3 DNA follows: TGTGCCAGCAGCCAGGGAGGGGGTGCCTATGGCTACACCTTC.

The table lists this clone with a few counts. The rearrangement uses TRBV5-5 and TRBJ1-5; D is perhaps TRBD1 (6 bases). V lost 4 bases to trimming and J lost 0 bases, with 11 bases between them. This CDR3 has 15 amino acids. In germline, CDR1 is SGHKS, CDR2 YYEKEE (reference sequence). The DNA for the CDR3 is TGTGCCAGCAGCCCCACAGGGCCTAGCAATCAGCCCCAGCATTTT. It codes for CASSPTGPSNQPQHF. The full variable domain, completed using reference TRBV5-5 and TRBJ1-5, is DAGVTQSPTHLIKTRGQQVTLRCSPISGHKSVSWYQQVLGQGPQFIFQYYEKEERGRGNFPDRFSARQFPNYSSELNVNALLLGDSALYLCASSPTGPSNQPQHFGDGTRLSIL.

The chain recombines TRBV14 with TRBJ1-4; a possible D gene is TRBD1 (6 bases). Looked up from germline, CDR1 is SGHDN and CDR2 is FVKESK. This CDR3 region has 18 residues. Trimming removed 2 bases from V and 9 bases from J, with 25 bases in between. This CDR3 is CASSQRTPGGRFIQKLFF. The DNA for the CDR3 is TGTGCCAGCAGCCAAAGGACGCCCGGGGGGCGGTTCATTCAAAAACTGTTTTTT. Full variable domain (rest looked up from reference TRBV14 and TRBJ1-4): EAGVTQFPSHSVIEKGQTVTLRCDPISGHDNLYWYRRVMGKEIKFLLHFVKESKQDESGMPNNRFLAERTGGTYSTLKVQPAELEDSGVYFCASSQRTPGGRFIQKLFFGSGTQLSVL.

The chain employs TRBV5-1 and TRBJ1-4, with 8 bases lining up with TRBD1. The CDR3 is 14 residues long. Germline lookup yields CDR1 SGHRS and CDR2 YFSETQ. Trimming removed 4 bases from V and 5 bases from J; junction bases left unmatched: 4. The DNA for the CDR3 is TGCGCCAGCAGCATCCGGGACAGGAATGAAAAACTGTTTTTT. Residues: CASSIRDRNEKLFF.

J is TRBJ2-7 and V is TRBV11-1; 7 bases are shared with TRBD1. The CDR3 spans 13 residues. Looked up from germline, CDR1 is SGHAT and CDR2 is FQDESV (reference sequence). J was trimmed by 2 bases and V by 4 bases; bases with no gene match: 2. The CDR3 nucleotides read TGTGCCAGCAGCTGGGGGACAGCCTACGAGCAGTACTTC. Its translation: CASSWGTAYEQYF.

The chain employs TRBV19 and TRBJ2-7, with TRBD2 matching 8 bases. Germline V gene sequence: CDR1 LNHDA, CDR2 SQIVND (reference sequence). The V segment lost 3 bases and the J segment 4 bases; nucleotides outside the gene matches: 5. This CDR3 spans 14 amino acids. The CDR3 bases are TGTGCCAGTAGTATGGGACTAGACTCGTACGAGCAGTACTTC. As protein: CASSMGLDSYEQYF.

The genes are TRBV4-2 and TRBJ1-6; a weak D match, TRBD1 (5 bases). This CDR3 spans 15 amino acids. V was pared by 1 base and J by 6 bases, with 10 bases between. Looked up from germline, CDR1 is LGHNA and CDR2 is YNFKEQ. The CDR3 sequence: CASSQVGGGNSPLHF. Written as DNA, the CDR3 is TGTGCCAGCAGCCAAGTCGGGGGGGGTAATTCACCCCTCCACTTT.

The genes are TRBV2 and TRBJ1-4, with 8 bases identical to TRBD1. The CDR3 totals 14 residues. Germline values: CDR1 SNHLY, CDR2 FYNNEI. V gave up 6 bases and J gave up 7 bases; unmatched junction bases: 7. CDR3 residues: CASREQGAREKLFF. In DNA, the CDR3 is TGTGCCAGCAGAGAGCAGGGGGCGCGTGAAAAACTGTTTTTT.

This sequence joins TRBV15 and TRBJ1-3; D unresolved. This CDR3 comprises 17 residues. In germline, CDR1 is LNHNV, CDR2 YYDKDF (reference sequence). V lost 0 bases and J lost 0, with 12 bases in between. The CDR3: CATSRDPIGVSGNTIYF. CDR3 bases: TGTGCCACCAGCAGAGATCCTATAGGAGTCTCTGGAAACACCATATATTTT. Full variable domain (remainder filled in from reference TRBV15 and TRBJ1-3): DAMVIQNPRYQVTQFGKPVTLSCSQTLNHNVMYWYQQKSSQAPKLLFHYYDKDFNNEADTPDNFQSRRPNTSFCFLDIRSPGLGDTAMYLCATSRDPIGVSGNTIYFGEGSWLTVV.

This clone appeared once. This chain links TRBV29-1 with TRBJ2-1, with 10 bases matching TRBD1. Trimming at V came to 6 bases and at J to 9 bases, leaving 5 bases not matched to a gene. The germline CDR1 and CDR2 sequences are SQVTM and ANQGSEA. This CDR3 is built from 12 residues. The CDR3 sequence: CSVRQGAGEQFF. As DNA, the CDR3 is TGCAGCGTAAGACAGGGGGCGGGTGAGCAGTTCTTC.

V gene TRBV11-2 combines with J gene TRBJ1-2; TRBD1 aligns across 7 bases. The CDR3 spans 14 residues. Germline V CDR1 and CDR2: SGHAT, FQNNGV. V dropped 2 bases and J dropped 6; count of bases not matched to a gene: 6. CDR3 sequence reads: CASSLFVQGDGYTF. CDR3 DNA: TGTGCCAGCAGCTTATTCGTCCAGGGGGATGGCTACACCTTC.

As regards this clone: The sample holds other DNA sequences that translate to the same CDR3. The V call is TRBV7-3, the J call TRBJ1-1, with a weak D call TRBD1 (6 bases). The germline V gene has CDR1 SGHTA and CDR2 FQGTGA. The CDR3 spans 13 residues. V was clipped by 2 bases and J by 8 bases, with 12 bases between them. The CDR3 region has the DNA TGTGCCAGCAGCTTAGGACTCGGGACAGAAGCTTTCTTT. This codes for CASSLGLGTEAFF. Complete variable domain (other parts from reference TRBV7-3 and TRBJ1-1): GAGVSQTPSNKVTEKGKYVELRCDPISGHTALYWYRQSLGQGPEFLIYFQGTGAADDSGLPNDRFFAVRPEGSVSTLKIQRTERGDSAVYLCASSLGLGTEAFFGQGTRLTVV.

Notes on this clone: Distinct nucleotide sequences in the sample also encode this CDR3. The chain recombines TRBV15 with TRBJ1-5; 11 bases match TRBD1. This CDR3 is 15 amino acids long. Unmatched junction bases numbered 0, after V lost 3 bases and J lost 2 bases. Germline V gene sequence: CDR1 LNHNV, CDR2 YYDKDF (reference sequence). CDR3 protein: CATSRGQGGNQPQHF. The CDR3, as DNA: TGTGCCACCAGCAGGGGACAGGGGGGCAATCAGCCCCAGCATTTT.

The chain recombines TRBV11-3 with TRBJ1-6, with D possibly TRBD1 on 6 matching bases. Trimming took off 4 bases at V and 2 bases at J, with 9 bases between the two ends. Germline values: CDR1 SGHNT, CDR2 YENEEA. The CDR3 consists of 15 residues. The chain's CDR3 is CASSSRDTYNSPLHF. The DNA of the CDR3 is TGTGCCAGCAGCTCGAGGGACACCTATAATTCACCCCTCCACTTT.

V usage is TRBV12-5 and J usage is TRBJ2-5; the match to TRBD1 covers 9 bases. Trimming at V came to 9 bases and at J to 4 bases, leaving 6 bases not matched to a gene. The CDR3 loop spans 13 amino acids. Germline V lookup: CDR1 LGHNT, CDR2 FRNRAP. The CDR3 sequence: CASSGTGLETQYF. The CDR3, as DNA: TGTGCTAGCTCCGGGACAGGGCTAGAGACCCAGTACTTC.

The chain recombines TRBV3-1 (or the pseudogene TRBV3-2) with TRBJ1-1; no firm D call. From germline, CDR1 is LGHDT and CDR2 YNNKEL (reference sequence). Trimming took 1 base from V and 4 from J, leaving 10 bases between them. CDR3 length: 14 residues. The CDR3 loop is CASSQVGGSTEAFF. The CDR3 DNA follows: TGTGCCAGCAGCCAAGTAGGAGGGAGCACTGAAGCTTTCTTT.

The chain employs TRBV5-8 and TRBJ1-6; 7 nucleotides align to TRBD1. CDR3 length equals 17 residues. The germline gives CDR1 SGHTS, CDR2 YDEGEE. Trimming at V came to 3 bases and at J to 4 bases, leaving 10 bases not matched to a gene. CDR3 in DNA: TGTGCCAGCAGCTACAATTGGAGGGGACAGTATAATTCACCCCTCCACTTT. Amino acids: CASSYNWRGQYNSPLHF. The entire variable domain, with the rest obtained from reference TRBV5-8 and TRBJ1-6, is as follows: EAGVTQSPTHLIKTRGQQATLRCSPISGHTSVYWYQQALGLGLQFLLWYDEGEERNRGNFPPRFSGRQFPNYSSELNVNALELEDSALYLCASSYNWRGQYNSPLHFGNGTRLTVT.

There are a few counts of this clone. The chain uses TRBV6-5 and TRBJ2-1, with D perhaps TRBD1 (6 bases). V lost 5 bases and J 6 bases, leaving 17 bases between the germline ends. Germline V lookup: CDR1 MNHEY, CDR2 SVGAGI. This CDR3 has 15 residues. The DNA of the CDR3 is TGTGCCAGCAGTCAGGACAGATTATTGGCCAATGAGCAGTTCTTC. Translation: CASSQDRLLANEQFF.

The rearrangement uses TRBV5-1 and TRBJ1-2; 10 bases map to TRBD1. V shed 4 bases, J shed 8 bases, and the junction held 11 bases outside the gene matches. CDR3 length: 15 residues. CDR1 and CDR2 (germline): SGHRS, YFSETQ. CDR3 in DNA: TGCGCCAGCAGCCCCGGGACAGGGGTCGATTGGGGCTACACCTTC. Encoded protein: CASSPGTGVDWGYTF.

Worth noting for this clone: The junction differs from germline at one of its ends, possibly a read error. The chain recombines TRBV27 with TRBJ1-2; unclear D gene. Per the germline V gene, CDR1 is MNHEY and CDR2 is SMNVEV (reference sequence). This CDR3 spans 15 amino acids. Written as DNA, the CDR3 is TGTGCCAGCAGTCCTCTCTCCTCGCGGCCCCATGGGTACACCTTC. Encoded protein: CASSPLSSRPHGYTF.

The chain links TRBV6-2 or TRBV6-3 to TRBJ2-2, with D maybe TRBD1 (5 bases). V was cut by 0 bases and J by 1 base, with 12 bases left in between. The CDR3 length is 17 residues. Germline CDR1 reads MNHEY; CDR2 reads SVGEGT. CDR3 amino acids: CASSYSQGRGNTGELFF. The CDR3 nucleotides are TGTGCCAGCAGTTACTCGCAGGGCCGAGGGAACACCGGGGAGCTGTTTTTT.